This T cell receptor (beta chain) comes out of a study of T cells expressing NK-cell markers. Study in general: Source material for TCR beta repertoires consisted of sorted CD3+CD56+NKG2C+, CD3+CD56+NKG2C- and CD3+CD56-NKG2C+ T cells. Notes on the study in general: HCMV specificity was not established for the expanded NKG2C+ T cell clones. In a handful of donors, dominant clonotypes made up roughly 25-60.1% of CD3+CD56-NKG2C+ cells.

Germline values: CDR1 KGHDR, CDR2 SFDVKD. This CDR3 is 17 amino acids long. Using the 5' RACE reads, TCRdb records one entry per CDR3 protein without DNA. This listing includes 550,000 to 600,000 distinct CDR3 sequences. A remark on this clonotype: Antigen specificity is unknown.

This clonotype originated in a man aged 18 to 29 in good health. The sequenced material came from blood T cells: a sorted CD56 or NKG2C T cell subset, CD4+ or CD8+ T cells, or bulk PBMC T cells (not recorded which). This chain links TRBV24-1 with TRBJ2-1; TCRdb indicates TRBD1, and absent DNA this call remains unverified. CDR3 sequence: CATSGRARDRGSVEQFF.